This passage covers 21 T cell receptor beta chains from one sample sequenced in a study of blood T cell repertoires in COVID-19. Generated by immunoSEQ multiplex PCR, the TCRdb table keeps only in-frame clones and is missing some. The data show roughly 220,000 clones, about 86% seen once. Input material: PBMCs or T cells enriched from blood (not recorded which). The receptors come from a woman in her forties or fifties with acute COVID-19.

In its sample, this clone was seen once. The V gene is TRBV30, the J gene TRBJ1-6; 9 bases map to TRBD1. The V segment lost 0 bases and the J segment 6 bases; nucleotides outside the gene matches: 3. Looked up from germline, CDR1 is GTSNPN and CDR2 is SVGIG (reference sequence). The CDR3 totals 15 residues. The CDR3 loop reads CAWSVWDRVNSPLHF. The CDR3 nucleotides read TGTGCCTGGAGTGTCTGGGACAGGGTTAATTCACCCCTCCACTTT.

The V and J genes are TRBV3-1 (or the pseudogene TRBV3-2) and TRBJ1-2; the match to TRBD1 covers 10 bases. CDR3 length equals 13 residues. With V trimmed by 3 bases and J by 6 bases, 1 base remained unmatched. Germline values: CDR1 LGHDT, CDR2 YNNKEL (reference sequence). In nucleotides, the CDR3 is TGTGCCAGCAGCCACGGACAGGGGGATGGCTACACCTTC. Amino acids: CASSHGQGDGYTF.

The genes are TRBV28 and TRBJ2-2; TRBD2 aligns across 13 bases. Germline values: CDR1 MDHEN, CDR2 SYDVKM. The CDR3 loop spans 16 amino acids. V lost 4 bases to trimming and J lost 4 bases; unmatched junction nucleotides: 3. CDR3 bases: TGTGCCAGCAGTTCCGGGACTAGCGGGACCACCGGGGAGCTGTTTTTT. It translates to CASSSGTSGTTGELFF.

J is TRBJ2-1 and V is TRBV7-9; possibly TRBD2 for D (5 bases). The germline CDR1 and CDR2 sequences are SEHNR and FQNEAQ (reference sequence). V lost 0 bases to trimming and J lost 7 bases, with 7 bases between them. This CDR3 contains 13 residues. CDR3: CASSLARVNEQFF. The CDR3 DNA is TGTGCCAGCAGCTTAGCGCGGGTTAATGAGCAGTTCTTC. The complete variable domain, with remaining parts taken from reference TRBV7-9 and TRBJ2-1, reads DTGVSQNPRHKITKRGQNVTFRCDPISEHNRLYWYRQTLGQGPEFLTYFQNEAQLEKSRLLSDRFSAERPKGSFSTLEIQRTEQGDSAMYLCASSLARVNEQFFGPGTRLTVL.

The J gene is TRBJ2-5, the V gene TRBV7-2, with D perhaps TRBD1 (5 bases). This CDR3 contains 15 residues. Trimming left V 5 bases short and J 2 bases short, with 15 bases between. Germline V lookup: CDR1 SGHTA, CDR2 FQGNSA. The CDR3 protein is CASSLTRTNQETQYF. The CDR3 DNA reads TGTGCCAGCAGCCTAACCCGGACAAATCAAGAGACCCAGTACTTC.

This chain uses TRBV24-1 with TRBJ2-2; the match to TRBD1 covers 8 bases. Trimming cost V 7 bases and J 7 bases; bases outside gene matches: 4. Per the germline V gene, CDR1 is KGHDR and CDR2 is SFDVKD. The CDR3 runs 13 residues. In DNA form, the CDR3 reads TGTGCCACCAGAACAGGGGGAGACGGGGAGCTGTTTTTT. As protein: CATRTGGDGELFF.

The chain employs TRBV27 and TRBJ1-4; D gene ambiguous. The CDR3 runs to 16 residues. The ends were cut back, 1 base at V and 0 bases at J, with 9 bases in the middle. Germline values: CDR1 MNHEY, CDR2 SMNVEV (reference sequence). This CDR3 is CASSLYLGATNEKLFF. CDR3 in DNA: TGTGCCAGCAGTTTATATCTAGGAGCAACTAATGAAAAACTGTTTTTT.

V is TRBV5-1 and J is TRBJ1-1; D possibly corresponds to TRBD1 (5 bases). CDR1 SGHRS and CDR2 YFSETQ come from the germline V gene. Trimming removed 3 bases from V and 0 bases from J, with 15 bases in between. This CDR3 is built from 16 residues. This CDR3 is CASSSQGRGMNTEAFF. The CDR3 DNA sequence: TGCGCCAGCAGCTCTCAAGGACGGGGGATGAACACTGAAGCTTTCTTT.

The V gene is TRBV7-9, the J gene TRBJ1-2; 8 bases line up with TRBD1. From germline, CDR1 is SEHNR and CDR2 FQNEAQ (reference sequence). The CDR3 loop spans 11 amino acids. V shed 6 bases, J shed 12 bases, and the junction held 6 bases outside the gene matches. CDR3 DNA sequence: TGTGCCAGCAGTTCGGGACAGGTAAACACCTTC. Amino acid sequence: CASSSGQVNTF.

V is TRBV4-1 and J is TRBJ1-4, with 8 bases identical to TRBD1. The CDR3 contains 15 residues. The V gene's germline CDR1 is MGHRA and CDR2 YSYEKL. After removal of 2 bases from V and 8 bases from J, the junction contained 7 bases not matched to a gene. The CDR3 DNA reads TGCGCCAGCAGCCAATCCGGGACAGGCTACGAAAAACTGTTTTTT. Translation gives CASSQSGTGYEKLFF.

The rearrangement links TRBV18 to TRBJ2-7; tentative D call: TRBD2 (7 bases). There are 14 residues in the CDR3. The V end was cut by 8 bases, the J end by 4 bases, with 18 bases between. CDR1 is KGHSH, CDR2 LQKENI, per germline. CDR3 bases: TGTGCCAGCACTCGGGGGCTAGCGGAGTACGAGCAGTACTTC. Translating it yields CASTRGLAEYEQYF.

This clone was seen only a few times. J is TRBJ2-1 and V is TRBV9; 7 bases fit TRBD1. V lost 4 bases, J lost 2 bases, and 6 bases stayed unmatched. Germline values: CDR1 SGDLS, CDR2 YYNGEE. There are 15 residues in the CDR3. The CDR3 coding sequence is TGTGCCAGCAGCCCCCGACAGGGAACCTACAATGAGCAGTTCTTC. This sequence encodes CASSPRQGTYNEQFF.

The gene calls are TRBV4-1 and TRBJ2-2; TRBD2 is a possible D gene (6 bases). The CDR3 consists of 14 residues. Germline assignment: CDR1 MGHRA and CDR2 YSYEKL. V lost 1 base and J lost 8, with 11 bases in between. The CDR3 sequence: CASSQVGRSGELFF. CDR3 nucleotides: TGCGCCAGCAGCCAAGTTGGGAGGTCTGGGGAGCTGTTTTTT.

The V call is TRBV5-8, the J call TRBJ1-6; the D gene is possibly TRBD1 (6 bases). Germline CDR1 reads SGHTS; CDR2 reads YDEGEE. With 1 base removed from V and 1 base from J, the gap between germline ends came to 9 bases. This CDR3 has 16 amino acids. The CDR3 coding sequence is TGTGCCAGCAGCTTGCAACAGGGTTCCTATAATTCACCCCTCCACTTT. The encoded protein is CASSLQQGSYNSPLHF.

This sequence joins TRBV19 and TRBJ2-7; a weak D match, TRBD1 (5 bases). Trimming took off 3 bases at V and 3 bases at J, with 15 bases between the two ends. Germline CDR1 and CDR2: LNHDA and SQIVND (reference sequence). The CDR3 extends over 15 amino acids. The CDR3 here is CASSMTVGHDYEQYF. The CDR3 bases are TGTGCCAGTAGTATGACCGTAGGACATGACTACGAGCAGTACTTC.

As concerns this clone: Other DNA sequences in the same sample also yield this CDR3. V gene TRBV7-9 combines with J gene TRBJ2-7; TRBD1 is a possible D gene (5 bases). V was shortened by 5 bases and J by 2 bases, with 7 bases between the two germline ends. The germline CDR1 and CDR2 sequences are SEHNR and FQNEAQ (reference sequence). This CDR3 spans 12 amino acids. CDR3 nucleotide sequence: TGTGCCAGCAGCCGGACAACCTACGAGCAGTACTTC. Protein sequence: CASSRTTYEQYF.

The CDR3 DNA sequence: TGTGCCAGCAGCTCCCACACCACAGATACGCAGTATTTT. Amino acids: CASSSHTTDTQYF. The J gene is TRBJ2-3, the V gene TRBV7-3, with D unclear. Between the trimmed V and J ends, which lost 4 bases and 2 bases, there was a span of 7 bases. The CDR3 has 13 residues. Germline V lookup: CDR1 SGHTA, CDR2 FQGTGA.

The sample holds one count of this clone. The rearrangement links TRBV5-1 to TRBJ2-7; 11 nucleotides match TRBD2. Unmatched junction bases numbered 16, after V lost 4 bases and J lost 4 bases. The CDR3 is 18 residues long. Germline V gene data show CDR1 as SGHRS and CDR2 as YFSETQ. The CDR3 sequence is CASSPRTSGSGDIYEQYF. In DNA, the CDR3 is TGCGCCAGCAGCCCCAGGACTAGCGGGTCTGGAGATATTTACGAGCAGTACTTC.

V and J are TRBV19 and TRBJ2-1; 8 bases agree with TRBD2. This CDR3 has 15 residues. The trim removed 6 bases at V and 3 bases at J, leaving 7 bases unmatched. Germline V lookup: CDR1 LNHDA, CDR2 SQIVND (reference sequence). The CDR3 loop is CASSDGLAVYNEQFF. The CDR3 nucleotides are TGTGCCAGTAGCGATGGACTAGCCGTCTACAATGAGCAGTTCTTC.

A note on this clone: Its ends do not fully match the called genes, so a read error is possible. The V call is TRBV28, the J call TRBJ1-2; a weak D match, TRBD1 (5 bases). From germline, CDR1 is MDHEN and CDR2 SYDVKM. This CDR3 comprises 12 residues. The CDR3 DNA reads TGTGCCAGCAGTTTAGGTCAGGGAAGGATCATCTTC. Protein sequence: CASSLGQGRIIF.

This chain uses TRBV7-2 with TRBJ1-3; D remains ambiguous. V was cut by 3 bases and J by 1 base, with 7 bases left in between. CDR3 length: 14 residues. Germline-derived CDR1 and CDR2 are SGHTA and FQGNSA. CDR3 sequence reads: CASSLSGSGNTIYF. CDR3 coding DNA: TGTGCCAGCAGCTTGTCGGGGTCTGGAAACACCATATATTTT. Based on the CDR3 plus reference TRBV7-2 and TRBJ1-3, the full variable domain is GAGVSQSPSNKVTEKGKDVELRCDPISGHTALYWYRQSLGQGLEFLIYFQGNSAPDKSGLPSDRFSAERTGGSVSTLTIQRTQQEDSAVYLCASSLSGSGNTIYFGEGSWLTVV.